This T cell receptor beta chain derives from a study of blood T cell repertoires in COVID-19. Study-wide context: Sources were T cells, B-cell-depleted T cells, or PBMCs; the material itself was cDNA or gDNA.

The CDR3 length is 16 residues. Trimming took off 2 bases at V and 1 base at J, with 12 bases between the two ends. Germline CDR1 and CDR2: LNHDA and SQIVND (reference sequence). Source study methods: How many nucleated cells were present was estimated from reference gene primer amplification. TCRdb keeps only in-frame clones here, not all; method: immunoSEQ multiplex PCR. That table supplies the V and J calls and clone size; D and trimming were determined from the DNA. The data hold 150,000 to 200,000 clones, with 85% to 95% observed a single time. V is TRBV19 and J is TRBJ1-3; tentative D call: TRBD1 (6 bases). The source material was peripheral blood. This TCR was recovered from a woman in her 50s with acute or convalescent COVID-19. The CDR3 here is CASSIFSGDSGNTIYF. Here the CDR3 DNA reads TGTGCCAGTAGTATATTTTCAGGGGATTCTGGAAACACCATATATTTT. Full variable domain (rest looked up from reference TRBV19 and TRBJ1-3): DGGITQSPKYLFRKEGQNVTLSCEQNLNHDAMYWYRQDPGQGLRLIYYSQIVNDFQKGDIAEGYSVSREKKESFPLTVTSAQKNPTAFYLCASSIFSGDSGNTIYFGEGSWLTVV.